These 7 T cell receptor beta chains share one sample of origin, sequenced in a study of blood T cell repertoires in COVID-19. TCRdb's copy holds only in-frame clones and misses some; the assay was immunoSEQ multiplex PCR. The sample yields under 150,000 clones, 70% to 85% seen once. Sequenced material: peripheral blood. The receptors were sampled from a man between 65 and 85 years old with active or convalescent COVID-19.

The V call is TRBV5-8, the J call TRBJ2-3, with TRBD2 matching over 9 bases. The ends lost 2 bases at V and 4 bases at J; junction bases unmatched: 5. From germline, CDR1 is SGHTS and CDR2 YDEGEE. The CDR3 covers 15 residues. The CDR3 DNA follows: TGTGCCAGCAGCTTAACTGCGGGAGGGTCAGATACGCAGTATTTT. It codes for CASSLTAGGSDTQYF.

This chain links TRBV9 with TRBJ1-1, with 7 bases matching TRBD1. CDR1 is SGDLS and CDR2 is YYNGEE in the germline V gene. The CDR3 length is 16 residues. Unmatched junction bases numbered 5, after V lost 0 bases and J lost 0 bases. The chain's CDR3 is CASSVDEGALNTEAFF. DNA of the CDR3: TGTGCCAGCAGCGTAGATGAGGGGGCTTTGAACACTGAAGCTTTCTTT. The full variable domain, its missing parts supplied by reference TRBV9 and TRBJ1-1, is DSGVTQTPKHLITATGQRVTLRCSPRSGDLSVYWYQQSLDQGLQFLIQYYNGEERAKGNILERFSAQQFPDLHSELNLSSLELGDSALYFCASSVDEGALNTEAFFGQGTRLTVV.

The gene calls are TRBV27 and TRBJ1-4; 12 nucleotides align to TRBD1. In germline, CDR1 is MNHEY, CDR2 SMNVEV (reference sequence). The CDR3 sequence is 15 residues long. The ends lost 5 bases at V and 5 bases at J; junction bases unmatched: 3. CDR3 region: CASSGTGGKNEKLFF. The CDR3 DNA follows: TGTGCCAGCAGTGGGACAGGGGGCAAAAATGAAAAACTGTTTTTT.

The rearrangement uses TRBV29-1 and TRBJ2-5; weak D call: TRBD1 (6 bases). The CDR3 totals 13 residues. Trimming took off 8 bases at V and 6 bases at J, with 19 bases between the two ends. Germline V gives CDR1 SQVTM, CDR2 ANQGSEA. The CDR3 DNA reads as TGCAGCTATAAAGGGGGTGATCGGCAGACCCAGTACTTC. Protein sequence: CSYKGGDRQTQYF.

The sample holds a few counts of this clone. V is TRBV5-1 and J is TRBJ2-1; TRBD2 aligns across 10 bases. The V segment lost 6 bases and the J segment 8 bases; nucleotides outside the gene matches: 2. The CDR3 runs to 12 residues. From germline, CDR1 is SGHRS and CDR2 YFSETQ. DNA for the CDR3: TGCGCCAGCAAGCGGGAGGGCGATGAGCAGTTCTTC. Protein product: CASKREGDEQFF.

Concerning this clone itself: Germline and junction disagree at one end, which may indicate a read error. The rearrangement links TRBV6-6 to TRBJ2-2, with 7 bases identical to TRBD1. Germline-derived CDR1 and CDR2 are MNHNY and SVGAGI (reference sequence). The CDR3 is 15 residues long. The CDR3 loop reads CASSPGTAGGKGAVF. CDR3 DNA: TGTGCCAGCAGCCCAGGGACCGCAGGGGGTAAGGGAGCTGTTTTT.

This clone was recorded once. The chain has TRBV3-1 (or the pseudogene TRBV3-2) and TRBJ2-2; D gene uncertain. This CDR3 spans 12 amino acids. V dropped 6 bases and J dropped 1 base, with 3 bases sitting between them. Germline V gives CDR1 LGHDT, CDR2 YNNKEL (reference sequence). CDR3 nucleotide sequence: TGTGCCAGCAGTCAGAACACCGGGGAGCTGTTTTTT. This gives the protein CASSQNTGELFF.